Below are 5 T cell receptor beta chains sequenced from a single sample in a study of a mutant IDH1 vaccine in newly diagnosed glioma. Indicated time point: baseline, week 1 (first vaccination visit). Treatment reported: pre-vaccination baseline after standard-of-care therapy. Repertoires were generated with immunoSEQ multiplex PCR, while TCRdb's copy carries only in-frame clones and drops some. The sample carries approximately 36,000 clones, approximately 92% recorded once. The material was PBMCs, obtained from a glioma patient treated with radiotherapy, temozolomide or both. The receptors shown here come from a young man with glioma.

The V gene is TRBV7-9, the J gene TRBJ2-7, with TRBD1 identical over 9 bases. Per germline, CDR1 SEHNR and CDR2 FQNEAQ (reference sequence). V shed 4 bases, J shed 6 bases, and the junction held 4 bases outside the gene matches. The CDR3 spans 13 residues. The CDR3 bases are TGTGCCAGCAGCTGGGGGACAGGGACCGAGCAGTACTTC. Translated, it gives CASSWGTGTEQYF.

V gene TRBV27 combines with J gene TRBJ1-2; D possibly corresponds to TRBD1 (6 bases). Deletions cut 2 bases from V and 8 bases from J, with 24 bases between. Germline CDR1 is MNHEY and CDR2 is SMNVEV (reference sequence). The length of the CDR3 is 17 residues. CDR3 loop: CASSLGIIGSGADGYTF. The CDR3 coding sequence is TGTGCCAGCAGTTTAGGCATCATCGGGTCGGGGGCGGACGGCTACACCTTC.

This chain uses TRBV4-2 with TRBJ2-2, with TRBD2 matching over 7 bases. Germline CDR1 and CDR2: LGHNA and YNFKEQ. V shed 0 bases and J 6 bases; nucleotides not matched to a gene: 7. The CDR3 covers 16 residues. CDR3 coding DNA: TGTGCCAGCAGCCAAGAGGGCGGGAGAGGAGCCGGGGAGCTGTTTTTT. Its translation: CASSQEGGRGAGELFF.

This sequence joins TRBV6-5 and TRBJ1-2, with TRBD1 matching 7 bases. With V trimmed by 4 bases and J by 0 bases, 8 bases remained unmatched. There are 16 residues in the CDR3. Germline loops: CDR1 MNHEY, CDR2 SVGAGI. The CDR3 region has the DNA TGTGCCAGCAGTTCCCCAGAACAGGGGTCTAACTATGGCTACACCTTC. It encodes CASSSPEQGSNYGYTF.

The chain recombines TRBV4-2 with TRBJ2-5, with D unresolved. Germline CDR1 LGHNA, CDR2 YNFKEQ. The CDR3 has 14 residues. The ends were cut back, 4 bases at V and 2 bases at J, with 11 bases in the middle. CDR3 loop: CASSLSGTQETQYF. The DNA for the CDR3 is TGTGCCAGCAGCCTTTCGGGCACTCAAGAGACCCAGTACTTC.